A single sample is the source of the 22 T cell receptor beta chains below, sequenced in a study of blood T cell repertoires in COVID-19. Using immunoSEQ multiplex PCR, the repertoire was profiled, and TCRdb retains in-frame clones only, with some absent. The table lists 250,000 to 350,000 clones, approximately 86% of them singletons. Input material: peripheral blood. The receptors were sampled from a woman aged 70-85 years with COVID-19, enrolled during active disease.

The chain carries TRBV25-1 and TRBJ2-1; 14 bases map to TRBD2. Per germline, CDR1 MGHDK and CDR2 SYGVNS. This CDR3 is 16 amino acids long. V gave up 1 base and J gave up 8 bases; unmatched junction bases: 4. CDR3 DNA sequence: TGTGCCAGCAGTGAATGGGGGACTAGCGGGAGAGATGAGCAGTTCTTC. Translating gives CASSEWGTSGRDEQFF.

The rearrangement joins TRBV29-1 to TRBJ1-1, with TRBD1 as a possible D gene (6 bases). CDR1 is SQVTM, CDR2 ANQGSEA, per germline. V gave up 4 bases and J gave up 9 bases, with 12 bases separating them. CDR3 length equals 11 residues. CDR3 sequence: CSVAQGLQAFF. The CDR3 DNA sequence: TGCAGCGTTGCCCAGGGGTTACAAGCTTTCTTT.

V usage is TRBV7-2 and J usage is TRBJ1-5; no clear D gene. Trimming took off 5 bases at V and 3 bases at J, with 17 bases between the two ends. This CDR3 spans 16 amino acids. Germline V lookup: CDR1 SGHTA, CDR2 FQGNSA. The CDR3 sequence: CASSRSSAGFNQPQHF. The CDR3 DNA reads TGTGCCAGCAGCCGGAGTAGTGCCGGTTTCAATCAGCCCCAGCATTTT.

The chain couples TRBV10-3 to TRBJ2-7, with 7 bases matching TRBD2. Germline CDR1 ENHRY, CDR2 SYGVKD. The CDR3 has 15 residues. V was pared by 1 base and J by 3 bases, with 6 bases of the junction left unmatched. The CDR3 DNA reads TGTGCCATCAGTGAGTTGGCTAGCGGTTTCTACGAGCAGTACTTC. Translated, it gives CAISELASGFYEQYF.

The chain couples TRBV2 to TRBJ1-1; D possibly corresponds to TRBD1 (6 bases). The V and J ends lost 11 bases and 0 bases respectively, with 13 bases between them. CDR3 length equals 13 residues. CDR1 SNHLY and CDR2 FYNNEI come from the germline V gene. The CDR3 reads CAGHRDVNTEAFF. In nucleotides, the CDR3 is TGTGCCGGTCACAGGGACGTGAACACTGAAGCTTTCTTT.

The chain employs TRBV3-1 (or the pseudogene TRBV3-2) and TRBJ1-1; D call uncertain. Germline loops: CDR1 LGHDT, CDR2 YNNKEL (reference sequence). V was pared by 4 bases and J by 7 bases, with 13 bases between. The CDR3 length is 13 residues. Written as DNA, the CDR3 is TGTGCCAGCAGCCCGGCCGGGGTTAGTGAAGCTTTCTTT. Protein: CASSPAGVSEAFF.

This chain links TRBV28 with TRBJ1-2; weak D call: TRBD1 (5 bases). This CDR3 comprises 14 residues. Germline-derived CDR1 and CDR2 are MDHEN and SYDVKM. V lost 3 bases to trimming and J lost 2 bases, with 10 bases between them. The CDR3 DNA is TGTGCCAGCAGTTTTCCGGACAAGAACTATGGCTACACCTTC. Translated, it gives CASSFPDKNYGYTF.

The V call is TRBV27, the J call TRBJ1-4; 9 nucleotides agree with TRBD1. J was trimmed by 7 bases and V by 4 bases; bases with no gene match: 7. Germline V gene sequence: CDR1 MNHEY, CDR2 SMNVEV (reference sequence). The CDR3 has 15 residues. CDR3 protein: CASSSYRGQGEKLFF. The CDR3, as DNA: TGTGCCAGCAGTTCATACAGGGGGCAGGGTGAAAAACTGTTTTTT.

This chain joins TRBV12-5 and TRBJ2-2; D possibly corresponds to TRBD1 (6 bases). The CDR3 is made up of 15 amino acids. CDR1 and CDR2 from the germline V gene are LGHNT and FRNRAP. V dropped 6 bases and J dropped 2 bases, with 13 bases sitting between them. CDR3 amino acids: CASGRWDTNTGELFF. The DNA for the CDR3 is TGTGCTAGTGGCCGTTGGGACACTAACACCGGGGAGCTGTTTTTT.

This chain connects TRBV11-2 to TRBJ2-5, with D possibly matching TRBD2 (5 bases). V lost 4 bases and J lost 3, with 15 bases in between. Per germline, CDR1 SGHAT and CDR2 FQNNGV. The CDR3 sequence is 15 residues long. In DNA, the CDR3 is TGTGCCAGCAGCTCTAGGGAGTCCAGAGAAGAGACCCAGTACTTC. It encodes CASSSRESREETQYF.

V gene TRBV6-4 combines with J gene TRBJ1-1, with TRBD1 matching 9 bases. Germline V gives CDR1 MRHNA, CDR2 SNTAGT. CDR3 length: 15 amino acids. J lost 1 base, V lost 7 bases, and 7 bases had no gene match. The CDR3 region is CASKEQGASNTEAFF. The CDR3, as DNA: TGTGCCAGCAAGGAACAGGGGGCTTCGAACACTGAAGCTTTCTTT.

The chain combines TRBV4-3 with TRBJ1-2, with D perhaps TRBD1 (5 bases). Germline V gene sequence: CDR1 LGHNA, CDR2 YSLEER. The CDR3 is 13 residues long. The germline V and J ends were trimmed by 1 base and 5 bases, with 8 bases remaining between them. In nucleotides, the CDR3 is TGCGCCAGCAGCCAAGGGCGGGGGTATGGCTACACCTTC. It encodes CASSQGRGYGYTF.

The genes are TRBV2 and TRBJ2-7; perhaps TRBD1 as D (5 bases). This CDR3 has 13 residues. Trimming cost V 3 bases and J 6 bases, with 12 bases left between them. Germline assignment: CDR1 SNHLY and CDR2 FYNNEI. The CDR3 region is CASSDPGQTEQYF. The CDR3 DNA sequence: TGTGCCAGCAGTGACCCCGGACAAACCGAGCAGTACTTC.

The chain links TRBV10-3 to TRBJ1-1; 8 bases are a match to TRBD1. V trimming: 10 bases; J trimming: 5 bases; junction bases outside the gene matches: 9. The germline CDR1 and CDR2 sequences are ENHRY and SYGVKD. The CDR3 spans 13 residues. The CDR3 reads CATTGTGGTEAFF. In nucleotides, the CDR3 is TGTGCCACAACCGGGACAGGAGGAACTGAAGCTTTCTTT.

The J gene is TRBJ2-3, the V gene TRBV11-3; D is uncertain. This CDR3 spans 14 amino acids. From germline, CDR1 is SGHNT and CDR2 YENEEA. Between the trimmed V and J ends, which lost 2 bases and 0 bases, there was a span of 6 bases. Here the CDR3 reads CASSLTQSTDTQYF. The CDR3 DNA reads TGTGCCAGCAGCTTAACACAGAGCACAGATACGCAGTATTTT.

The V and J genes are TRBV30 and TRBJ2-4; tentatively, D is TRBD1 (5 bases). Germline V gene sequence: CDR1 GTSNPN, CDR2 SVGIG (reference sequence). The CDR3 has 13 residues. The germline V and J ends were trimmed by 1 base and 1 base, with 5 bases remaining between them. CDR3 sequence: CAWSEGAKNIQYF. The CDR3 DNA reads as TGTGCCTGGAGTGAGGGGGCCAAAAACATTCAGTACTTC.

The V and J genes are TRBV28 and TRBJ2-5, with D tentatively TRBD2 (6 bases). CDR3 length equals 14 residues. Trimming took 3 bases from V and 2 from J, leaving 10 bases between them. The germline gives CDR1 MDHEN, CDR2 SYDVKM. CDR3: CASSFGTVQETQYF. CDR3 bases: TGTGCCAGCAGTTTTGGGACTGTTCAAGAGACCCAGTACTTC.

The V call is TRBV5-1, the J call TRBJ2-7; 12 bases line up with TRBD1. The CDR3 has 15 amino acids. The ends lost 4 bases at V and 6 bases at J; junction bases unmatched: 8. Per the germline V gene, CDR1 is SGHRS and CDR2 is YFSETQ. CDR3 nucleotide sequence: TGCGCCAGCAGCCTAACCGGGACAGGGGGCCCCGAGCAGTACTTC. It is translated as CASSLTGTGGPEQYF.

The rearrangement joins TRBV14 to TRBJ1-1; D remains ambiguous. V lost 1 base and J lost 4, with 10 bases in between. Germline CDR1 is SGHDN and CDR2 is FVKESK. The CDR3 is 14 amino acids. CDR3 in amino acids: CASSQARGGTEAFF. CDR3 nucleotide sequence: TGTGCCAGCAGCCAAGCGCGGGGTGGCACTGAAGCTTTCTTT. The variable domain in full, completed from reference TRBV14 and TRBJ1-1, reads EAGVTQFPSHSVIEKGQTVTLRCDPISGHDNLYWYRRVMGKEIKFLLHFVKESKQDESGMPNNRFLAERTGGTYSTLKVQPAELEDSGVYFCASSQARGGTEAFFGQGTRLTVV.

This clone showed up just once. The gene calls are TRBV6-5 and TRBJ1-5, with D perhaps TRBD1 (5 bases). The length of the CDR3 is 14 residues. In germline, CDR1 is MNHEY, CDR2 SVGAGI. The V end lost 6 bases, the J end lost 4 bases, and 13 bases lay between the germline ends. CDR3 loop: CASSSGQGNQPQHF. CDR3 coding DNA: TGTGCCAGCAGCTCAGGGCAGGGAAATCAGCCCCAGCATTTT.

The chain joins TRBV14 to TRBJ1-2; D not certain. This CDR3 has 11 residues. Between the trimmed V and J ends, which lost 4 bases and 4 bases, there was a span of 4 bases. Per germline, CDR1 SGHDN and CDR2 FVKESK. The CDR3 nucleotides are TGTGCCAGCAGCCGAGGCTATGGCTACACCTTC. It encodes CASSRGYGYTF.

V is TRBV5-5 and J is TRBJ2-7, with D maybe TRBD1 (6 bases). Germline V CDR1 and CDR2: SGHKS, YYEKEE (reference sequence). The CDR3 consists of 14 residues. Deletions cut 2 bases from V and 1 base from J, with 10 bases between. CDR3 amino acids: CASSLRTASYEQYF. In nucleotides, the CDR3 is TGTGCCAGCAGCTTACGGACAGCTTCCTACGAGCAGTACTTC.